These T cell receptor beta chains were read from a single sample in a study of blood T cell repertoires in COVID-19. TCRdb keeps only in-frame clones here, not all; method: immunoSEQ multiplex PCR. The sample shows some 150,000 clones, 80% of them seen only once. Sequenced: peripheral blood. These receptor sequences come from a man aged 60 to 69 with acute or convalescent COVID-19. The CDR3 runs from the conserved cysteine through the conserved F or W. The D gene is left open where the match is weak. Only part of the rows carry a size: once, few, many, or a class if the clone is expanded.

v_gene,d_gene,j_gene,abundance,CDR3aa,CDR3nt
TRBV28,NA,TRBJ1-5,few,CASRRAPKPQHF,TGTGCCAGCAGACGCGCCCCGAAGCCCCAGCATTTT
TRBV6-6,NA,TRBJ2-1,NA,CASSYDGLSYNEQFF,TGTGCCAGCAGTTACGACGGACTCAGCTACAATGAGCAGTTCTTC
TRBV7-2,NA,TRBJ1-5,NA,CASSLGGGGRRNQPQHF,TGTGCCAGCAGCTTAGGAGGCGGGGGAAGGCGCAATCAGCCCCAGCATTTT
TRBV7-9,TRBD1,TRBJ1-1,NA,CASSPVQGASEAFF,TGTGCCAGCAGCCCCGTACAGGGGGCATCTGAAGCTTTCTTT
TRBV5-4,NA,TRBJ2-2,NA,CASSPGGRSNTGELFF,TGTGCCAGCAGCCCGGGGGGCAGATCGAACACCGGGGAGCTGTTTTTT
TRBV28,TRBD1,TRBJ1-2,NA,CASSLDRVRGYTF,TGTGCCAGCAGCCTCGACAGGGTCCGTGGCTACACCTTC
TRBV19,NA,TRBJ1-1,NA,CASSISRQLNTEAFF,TGTGCCAGTAGTATTTCGCGACAGTTGAACACTGAAGCTTTCTTT
TRBV14,NA,TRBJ2-1,few,CASSPLTIGEQFF,TGTGCCAGCAGCCCACTGACTATCGGTGAGCAGTTCTTC
TRBV7-9,NA,TRBJ2-7,few,CASRTDSFYEQYF,TGTGCCAGCAGGACAGACAGCTTCTACGAGCAGTACTTC
TRBV28,NA,TRBJ1-2,NA,CASRISTPYGYTF,TGTGCCAGCAGGATAAGTACTCCCTATGGCTACACCTTC
TRBV3-1/TRBV3-2,TRBD1,TRBJ2-7,NA,CASSPRDRGEQYF,TGTGCCAGCAGCCCCCGGGACAGGGGCGAGCAGTACTTC
TRBV7-2,TRBD1,TRBJ1-5,NA,CASSGGTGRNQPQHF,TGTGCCAGCAGTGGTGGGACAGGTCGCAATCAGCCCCAGCATTTT
TRBV27,TRBD1,TRBJ2-5,once,CASSSRTGRQETQYF,TGTGCCAGCAGTTCCCGGACAGGGCGCCAAGAGACCCAGTACTTC
TRBV3-1/TRBV3-2,TRBD2,TRBJ2-1,NA,CASSLSLAGMKGEQFF,TGTGCCAGCAGCCTGTCGCTAGCGGGGATGAAAGGTGAGCAGTTCTTC
TRBV7-3,TRBD1,TRBJ1-1,NA,CASSLTGTVTEAFF,TGTGCCAGCAGCTTAACCGGGACAGTTACTGAAGCTTTCTTT
TRBV10-3,TRBD1,TRBJ1-2,NA,CAITSDRRSYGYTF,TGTGCCATCACTTCGGACAGGCGAAGTTATGGCTACACCTTC
TRBV5-6,TRBD2,TRBJ2-3,NA,CASSLAAGAVDTQYF,TGTGCCAGCAGCTTGGCGGCGGGAGCGGTAGATACGCAGTATTTT
TRBV5-4,NA,TRBJ1-6,few,CASSLQGHNSPLHF,TGTGCCAGCAGCTTGCAGGGCCATAATTCACCCCTCCACTTT
TRBV27,NA,TRBJ1-5,NA,CASSVSATSNQPQHF,TGTGCCAGCAGTGTCTCCGCGACAAGCAATCAGCCCCAGCATTTT
TRBV28,TRBD1,TRBJ1-4,NA,CASNRGQYEKLFF,TGTGCCTCTAACAGGGGGCAGTATGAAAAACTGTTTTTT
TRBV19,TRBD1,TRBJ1-6,few,CASSDRGLIGGSPLHF,TGTGCCAGTAGCGACAGGGGGCTCATAGGAGGGTCACCCCTCCACTTT
TRBV19,NA,TRBJ1-2,NA,CASTPTGGGYTF,TGTGCCAGTACCCCCACCGGGGGGGGCTACACCTTC
TRBV5-1,TRBD2,TRBJ2-7,many,CASSWGGRTSPTGTQYF,TGCGCCAGCAGCTGGGGTGGGAGGACTAGCCCCACCGGAACTCAGTACTTC
TRBV3-1/TRBV3-2,NA,TRBJ1-6,NA,CASSHPPQAWDSPLHF,TGTGCCAGCAGCCACCCCCCCCAGGCCTGGGATTCACCCCTCCACTTT
TRBV5-8,NA,TRBJ2-1,NA,CASSRRGGVYNEQFF,TGTGCCAGCAGCCGACGAGGCGGGGTCTACAATGAGCAGTTCTTC
TRBV6-6,NA,TRBJ2-7,NA,CASSYATRDEQYF,TGTGCCAGCAGTTACGCTACGCGGGACGAGCAGTACTTC
TRBV5-6,TRBD2,TRBJ2-7,NA,CASSFPSGGAYEQYF,TGTGCCAGCAGCTTTCCTAGCGGGGGAGCCTACGAGCAGTACTTC
TRBV20-1,NA,TRBJ1-3,NA,CSASWGGRVAGNTIYF,TGCAGTGCTAGTTGGGGGGGCAGGGTGGCTGGAAACACCATATATTTT
TRBV27,TRBD2,TRBJ2-5,NA,CASRPSGTETQYF,TGTGCCAGCAGACCTAGCGGGACGGAGACCCAGTACTTC
TRBV21-1,NA,TRBJ1-5,NA,CASTRTGPNQPQHF,TGTGCCAGCACCCGGACAGGCCCCAATCAGCCCCAGCATTTT